Reported below is one T cell receptor (beta chain). The antigen is undetermined. The sample is drawn from a study of blood T cells in healthy people across ages. Findings of the study overall: Observed TCR beta diversity per million T cells went down as age went up. This fall followed a roughly linear course with age. Among long-lived donors, naive CD4+ cells were more numerous and diversity higher than in aged donors.

Extraction of total RNA produced a minimum of 6 micrograms from each sample. For the second PCR, which ran for 7 to 11 cycles, a sample-barcoded 5' primer and a J-beta primer mix were used. Every sample gave at least 2.5 million paired-end reads containing CDR3. TCRdb re-called the 5' RACE reads with MiXCR, one entry per CDR3 protein. The sample carries fewer than 1,000,000 distinct CDR3 sequences, more than 35% recorded once. Per the germline V gene, CDR1 is MGHDK and CDR2 is SYGVNS. The CDR3 is made up of 15 amino acids. With 1 base removed from V and 11 bases from J, the gap between germline ends came to 20 bases.

The rearrangement joins TRBV25-1 to TRBJ2-5; perhaps TRBD1 as D (7 bases). The receptor was isolated from an older man in good health. The sample comprised blood. The CDR3 is CASSESGAQGGEQYF. CDR3 DNA: TGTGCCAGCAGTGAATCCGGCGCCCAGGGGGGTGAGCAGTACTTC.